The entry below describes one T cell receptor beta chain. It lacks a known antigen. Base qualities are not provided; no much larger clone lies one nucleotide away. This sample was taken from a study of T-cell memory formation after mild COVID-19 (dated by TCRdb to the early 2020s). Regarding the study in general: Most TCR sequence clusters were specific to one of the two donors. In two donors, T-cell clones that expanded and contracted after mild COVID-19 were followed by sequencing TCRalpha and TCRbeta repertoires longitudinally. The cohort comprised two young, previously healthy adult volunteers, one female and one male.

The sample was run on an Illumina NovaSeq 6000. Using 5'RACE with constant-segment primers, TCRalpha and TCRbeta cDNA libraries were constructed, with sample barcodes and unique molecular identifiers added in the process. Trizol reagent was used to extract RNA from every sample. The libraries were amplified in two PCR steps, and the second step added a second sample barcode and Illumina TruSeq adapters. The libraries were sequenced on an Illumina NovaSeq using 2 x 150 bp paired-end reads. The paper's processing steps were these. The reads were demultiplexed and collapsed into UMI-guided consensus sequences using migec v1.2.7. Using mixcr v2.1.11, UMI consensuses were aligned to TRA and TRB V and J templates and then assembled into clonotypes. Expanded or contracted clonotypes were those called significant by both edgeR and NoisET, with noise models trained on biological replicates. For edgeR calls, the cutoffs were a false discovery rate-adjusted p below 0.01 and a log2 fold-change threshold of 1. As an exploratory analysis of dynamics, PCA with hierarchical clustering was applied to max-normalized trajectories of the 1000 most abundant clonotypes. Separately sequenced CD4+ and CD8+ repertoires were used to assign the CD4 or CD8 phenotype of responding clones. The raw public data were reprocessed by TCRdb itself: fastp quality trimming at Q25, MiXCR clonotype calling, in-frame beta chains only. All rows with the same CDR3 protein become a single entry with the most common DNA and genes. For this entry, the V and J calls and clone size follow TCRdb and not the study's own pipeline. This sample gives more than 55,000 distinct CDR3 sequences in total; roughly 9.5% of them show up just once. The ten biggest clones cover about 1.1% of the sample.

From its cysteine to its phenylalanine, the CDR3 spans 15 amino acids. The read is trimmed to its CDR3 DNA, 45 bases read in frame from base 1. In the germline V gene, CDR1 corresponds to KGHSH and CDR2 to LQKENI. Trimming at the junction amounts to 0 bases on V and 3 bases on J, and the germline ends lie 8 bases apart. Ficoll-Paque density gradient centrifugation was the method used to isolate PBMCs. General findings and caveats noted by the study authors: Contracting CD4+ clones turned up mainly in the CM and EM memory subsets, whereas EMRA was where CD8+ clones were enriched. From day 15 to 85, contracting clones showed balanced CD4/CD8 phenotypes, whereas a second wave of clones that expanded from day 15 to 37 leaned towards CD4+. Only a couple of mild cases were covered by the study, and larger cohorts that include severe cases with pre-infection samples were considered necessary. The second-wave clones that peaked on day 37 were not confirmed to be SARS-CoV-2 specific. Some responding clones were found in pre-infection memory, which suggests that pre-existing cross-reactive memory T cells took part in the SARS-CoV-2 response.

Sequencing was performed on PBMCs or a T cell subset sorted from them (not recorded which). This sequence uses TRBV18 and TRBJ2-2; confidence is insufficient to name the D gene. The receptor comes from a man aged 18 to 30 who had mild COVID-19 (a few samples of this study predate the infection). The sample titles of this study are shuffled in the database, so cell type and time point are left out; the donor was told from shared clones. The sequence in DNA is TGTGCCAGCTCACCACCGGCCACATACACCGGGGAGCTGTTTTTT. It specifies CASSPPATYTGELFF.